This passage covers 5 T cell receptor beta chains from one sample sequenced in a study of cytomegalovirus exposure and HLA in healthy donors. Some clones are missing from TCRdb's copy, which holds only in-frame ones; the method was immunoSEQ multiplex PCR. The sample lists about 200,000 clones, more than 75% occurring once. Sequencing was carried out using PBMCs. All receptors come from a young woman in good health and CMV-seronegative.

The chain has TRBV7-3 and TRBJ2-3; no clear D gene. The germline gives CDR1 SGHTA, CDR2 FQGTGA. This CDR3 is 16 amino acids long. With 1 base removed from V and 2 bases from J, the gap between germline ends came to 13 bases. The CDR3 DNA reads TGTGCCAGCAGCTTAAATGGCGGCAGCTACACAGATACGCAGTATTTT. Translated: CASSLNGGSYTDTQYF.

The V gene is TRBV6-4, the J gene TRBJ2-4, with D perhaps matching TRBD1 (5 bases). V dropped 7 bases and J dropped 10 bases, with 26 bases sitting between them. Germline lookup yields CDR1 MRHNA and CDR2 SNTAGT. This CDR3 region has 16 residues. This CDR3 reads CASTQLTWQQGEIQYF. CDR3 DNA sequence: TGTGCCAGCACTCAACTAACTTGGCAGCAAGGGGAAATTCAGTACTTC.

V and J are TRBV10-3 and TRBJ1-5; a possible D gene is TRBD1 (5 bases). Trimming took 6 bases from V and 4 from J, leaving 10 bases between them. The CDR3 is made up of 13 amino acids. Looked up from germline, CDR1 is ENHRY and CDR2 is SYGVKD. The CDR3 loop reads CAISHDRNQPQHF. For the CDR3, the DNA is TGTGCCATCAGCCATGACAGAAATCAGCCCCAGCATTTT.

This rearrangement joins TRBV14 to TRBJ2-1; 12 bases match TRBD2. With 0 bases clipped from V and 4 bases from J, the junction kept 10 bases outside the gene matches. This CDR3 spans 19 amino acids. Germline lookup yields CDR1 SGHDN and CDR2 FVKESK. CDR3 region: CASSQDRSLAGGLYNEQFF. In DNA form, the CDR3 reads TGTGCCAGCAGCCAAGATCGGAGCCTAGCGGGAGGGCTGTACAATGAGCAGTTCTTC.

DNA of the CDR3: TGCGCCAGCAGCTTGGCCACCACAGGGAGAAATTCACCCCTCCACTTT. Residues: CASSLATTGRNSPLHF. The V call is TRBV5-1, the J call TRBJ1-6, with D tentatively TRBD1 (6 bases). Germline V lookup: CDR1 SGHRS, CDR2 YFSETQ. The CDR3 loop spans 16 amino acids. The germline V and J ends were trimmed by 0 bases and 7 bases, with 14 bases remaining between them.